This TCR beta chain derives from a study of T cell responses to AZD1222 COVID-19 vaccine. Study findings and constraints: White British ancestry dominated among donors, who included more females, and clonal diversity was possibly underestimated. Regions 160-218 and 743-854 dominated among vaccine-associated CD4 TCRs spanning spike. The number of AZD1222 recipients seropositive at baseline was only five or six. Reportedly, nearly half the spike-specific TCRs target unmutated variant regions.

V lost 3 bases and J 4 bases, leaving 15 bases between the germline ends. Germline CDR1 reads MGHDK; CDR2 reads SYGVNS. This CDR3 has 15 residues. Sequencing used immunoSEQ multiplex PCR; TCRdb keeps in-frame clones, though not all of them. Of about 150,000 clones in the sample, around nine tenths are singletons; the top ten hold roughly 1.7%. Concerning this clone itself: What it recognizes is unknown.

The receptor was derived from an adult who received the AZD1222 COVID-19 vaccine. This chain links TRBV25-1 with TRBJ2-5; the D gene is possibly TRBD1 (5 bases). Sequenced here: peripheral blood, sampled 28 days after the second AZD1222 dose. The CDR3 DNA is TGTGCCAGCAGTGACCTCCGTACAGGCGGAGAGACCCAGTACTTC. It yields the protein CASSDLRTGGETQYF.